These 22 T cell receptor beta chains originate from one sample sequenced in a study of CD8+ T cells in alopecia areata. Sequencing used cDNA as its template, made by extracting RNA and reverse transcribing it. Using immunoSEQ multiplex PCR, the repertoire was profiled, and TCRdb retains in-frame clones only, with some absent. The top ten hold 5% to 7% of the sample, which has about 120,000 clones, over 60% seen once. The treatment: oral pan-JAK inhibitor, 5-10 mg twice daily. Sequencing used CD4+ T cells sorted from blood, obtained at week 4, from a patient treated with tofacitinib. These receptors were obtained from a human donor with alopecia areata.

By sample share, this clone is medium-sized (0.01 to 0.1%). This chain joins TRBV7-9 and TRBJ2-5, with TRBD1 matching 7 bases. The CDR3 loop spans 16 amino acids. Germline loops: CDR1 SEHNR, CDR2 FQNEAQ (reference sequence). J was trimmed by 5 bases and V by 2 bases; bases with no gene match: 11. DNA for the CDR3: TGTGCCAGCAGCTTACTCGCAGGCCAGGGGGAGGAGACCCAGTACTTC. This translates into CASSLLAGQGEETQYF.

The CDR3 nucleotides read TGCAGCGTGGGCGGACGTAGCAATCAGCCCCAGCATTTT. Amino acid sequence: CSVGGRSNQPQHF. This sequence joins TRBV29-1 and TRBJ1-5; D not resolved. Germline V CDR1 and CDR2: SQVTM, ANQGSEA. Trimming pared 6 bases from V and 0 bases from J, leaving 9 bases between. The CDR3 spans 13 residues.

The chain recombines TRBV25-1 with TRBJ1-2; D is undetermined. Trimming removed 2 bases at V and 3 bases at J, with 7 bases between. There are 13 residues in the CDR3. Per germline, CDR1 MGHDK and CDR2 SYGVNS. The CDR3, as DNA: TGTGCCAGCAGTGAAGACGGCTACTATGGCTACACCTTC. It yields the protein CASSEDGYYGYTF.

The CDR3 sequence is CASSRLTEQYF. DNA of the CDR3: TGTGCCAGCAGTCGGTTAACGGAGCAGTACTTC. The chain carries TRBV2 and TRBJ2-7; D unresolved. CDR1 is SNHLY and CDR2 is FYNNEI in the germline V gene. V dropped 5 bases and J dropped 7 bases, with 9 bases sitting between them. The length of the CDR3 is 11 residues.

Only a few counts were recorded for this clone. The rearrangement uses TRBV6-1 and TRBJ2-1; TRBD2 agrees at 9 bases. The junction had 7 bases not matched to a gene; V was cut back by 0 bases and J by 4 bases. This CDR3 is 17 amino acids long. Germline assignment: CDR1 MNHNS and CDR2 SASEGT. In DNA form, the CDR3 reads TGTGCCAGCAGTGAAGCCGGCGGGGGGGCCTCGTACAATGAGCAGTTCTTC. It specifies CASSEAGGGASYNEQFF.

The chain combines TRBV4-2 with TRBJ1-5; possible D gene TRBD1, 6 bases. CDR3 length: 14 residues. V was shortened by 4 bases and J by 5 bases, with 12 bases between the two germline ends. Germline CDR1 is LGHNA and CDR2 is YNFKEQ. Here the CDR3 DNA reads TGTGCCAGCAGCCCAGAGAGGGGGGATCAGCCCCAGCATTTT. It codes for CASSPERGDQPQHF.

This clone was picked up a small number of times. V gene TRBV9 combines with J gene TRBJ2-5, with 8 bases that match TRBD2. CDR1 is SGDLS, CDR2 YYNGEE, per germline. Losses at the gene ends were 0 bases for V and 3 bases for J; bases not matched to a gene: 4. CDR3 length: 15 residues. The CDR3 region has the DNA TGTGCCAGCAGCGTAGGCTACGGGAGGGAAGAGACCCAGTACTTC. This encodes CASSVGYGREETQYF.

The genes are TRBV4-1 and TRBJ1-2; a weak D match, TRBD1 (6 bases). The CDR3 totals 17 residues. Germline V gives CDR1 MGHRA, CDR2 YSYEKL. Deletions cut 4 bases from V and 0 bases from J, with 18 bases between. CDR3 amino acids: CASSPRHLRGPNYGYTF. Here the CDR3 DNA reads TGCGCCAGCAGCCCACGCCACCTCAGGGGACCTAACTATGGCTACACCTTC.

The chain employs TRBV6-5 and TRBJ1-5; D ambiguous. Per the germline V gene, CDR1 is MNHEY and CDR2 is SVGAGI. Between the trimmed V and J ends, which lost 0 bases and 6 bases, there was a span of 12 bases. The CDR3 runs to 15 residues. The chain's CDR3 is CASSYSNSGGQPQHF. Written as DNA, the CDR3 is TGTGCCAGCAGTTACTCGAACTCGGGAGGTCAGCCCCAGCATTTT.

CDR3 in amino acids: CASSVAGPLDYGYTF. CDR3 DNA sequence: TGTGCCAGCAGTGTCGCTGGTCCTTTGGACTATGGCTACACCTTC. The chain uses TRBV25-1 and TRBJ1-2; D unclear. V was cut by 4 bases and J by 3 bases, with 15 bases left in between. This CDR3 comprises 15 residues. Germline CDR1 and CDR2: MGHDK and SYGVNS.

The V gene is TRBV11-2, the J gene TRBJ2-3; D gene ambiguous. The ends were cut back, 4 bases at V and 4 bases at J, with 3 bases in the middle. The CDR3 totals 11 residues. The germline V gene encodes CDR1 SGHAT and CDR2 FQNNGV. Written as DNA, the CDR3 is TGTGCCAGCAGCTCGGCAGATACGCAGTATTTT. Its protein product is CASSSADTQYF.

This CDR3 reads CASSWTGGEKLFF. DNA for the CDR3: TGTGCCAGCAGTTGGACAGGGGGTGAAAAACTGTTTTTT. This sequence joins TRBV27 and TRBJ1-4; 10 bases line up with TRBD1. CDR3 length: 13 amino acids. Germline CDR1 MNHEY, CDR2 SMNVEV (reference sequence). V lost 4 bases and J lost 7; bases outside the gene matches: 0. Full variable domain (outside the CDR3, taken from reference TRBV27 and TRBJ1-4): EAQVTQNPRYLITVTGKKLTVTCSQNMNHEYMSWYRQDPGLGLRQIYYSMNVEVTDKGDVPEGYKVSRKEKRNFPLILESPSPNQTSLYFCASSWTGGEKLFFGSGTQLSVL.

The J gene is TRBJ2-3, the V gene TRBV7-9; 9 bases agree with TRBD1. This CDR3 is 16 amino acids long. The trim removed 5 bases at V and 2 bases at J, leaving 8 bases unmatched. CDR1 is SEHNR and CDR2 is FQNEAQ in the germline V gene (reference sequence). CDR3 nucleotide sequence: TGTGCCAGCAGCCGACAAGGACAGGGGACCACAGATACGCAGTATTTT. Translating gives CASSRQGQGTTDTQYF.

The gene calls are TRBV13 and TRBJ1-4; the match to TRBD1 covers 7 bases. This CDR3 spans 16 amino acids. After removal of 2 bases from V and 4 bases from J, the junction contained 7 bases not matched to a gene. Germline CDR1 PRHDT, CDR2 FYEKMQ (reference sequence). The CDR3 DNA follows: TGTGCCAGCAGCTTAACCCCGGACAGGCGTAATGAAAAACTGTTTTTT. Its protein product is CASSLTPDRRNEKLFF.

The chain employs TRBV29-1 and TRBJ2-7, with 7 bases that match TRBD2. J was trimmed by 9 bases and V by 6 bases; bases with no gene match: 11. Germline assignment: CDR1 SQVTM and CDR2 ANQGSEA. The CDR3 spans 12 residues. The CDR3 loop reads CSVGDGGTAQYF. The CDR3 coding sequence is TGCAGCGTGGGGGACGGGGGGACGGCGCAGTACTTC.

This chain uses TRBV14 with TRBJ1-2, with a tentative D call TRBD1 (5 bases). This CDR3 comprises 11 residues. CDR1 SGHDN and CDR2 FVKESK come from the germline V gene. V was trimmed by 11 bases and J by 8 bases, leaving 15 bases between them. Here the CDR3 reads CAWGPRGGYTF. CDR3 in DNA: TGTGCCTGGGGCCCTCGCGGGGGCTACACCTTC.

The chain recombines TRBV7-2 with TRBJ1-5, with a tentative D call TRBD1 (5 bases). The germline CDR1 and CDR2 sequences are SGHTA and FQGNSA. V was trimmed by 5 bases and J by 3 bases, leaving 11 bases between them. There are 14 residues in the CDR3. The CDR3 reads CASSQSGYNQPQHF. CDR3 bases: TGTGCCAGCAGCCAATCAGGGTACAATCAGCCCCAGCATTTT. Together with reference TRBV7-2 and TRBJ1-5, the CDR3 gives the full variable domain: GAGVSQSPSNKVTEKGKDVELRCDPISGHTALYWYRQSLGQGLEFLIYFQGNSAPDKSGLPSDRFSAERTGGSVSTLTIQRTQQEDSAVYLCASSQSGYNQPQHFGDGTRLSIL.

J is TRBJ2-7 and V is TRBV7-2; 7 nucleotides align to TRBD1. The CDR3 totals 14 residues. With 3 bases clipped from V and 2 bases from J, the junction kept 4 bases outside the gene matches. CDR1 and CDR2 from the germline V gene are SGHTA and FQGNSA. Written as DNA, the CDR3 is TGTGCCAGCAGCTTGGGGACAGCCACCTACGAGCAGTACTTC. Translated: CASSLGTATYEQYF.

The J gene is TRBJ2-7, the V gene TRBV6-6; no firm D call. This CDR3 region has 12 residues. V was trimmed by 5 bases and J by 6 bases, leaving 11 bases between them. The V gene's germline CDR1 is MNHNY and CDR2 SVGAGI (reference sequence). The CDR3 spells CASSDRTREQYF. CDR3 bases: TGTGCCAGCAGTGACCGCACGCGCGAGCAGTACTTC.

This rearrangement joins TRBV7-2 to TRBJ2-3; D gene ambiguous. V was shortened by 1 base and J by 5 bases, with 4 bases between the two germline ends. Per the germline V gene, CDR1 is SGHTA and CDR2 is FQGNSA. The CDR3 extends over 12 amino acids. The CDR3 is CASSLGEDTQYF. The CDR3 DNA reads TGTGCCAGCAGCTTAGGGGAAGATACGCAGTATTTT. Supplemented by reference TRBV7-2 and TRBJ2-3, the full variable domain reads GAGVSQSPSNKVTEKGKDVELRCDPISGHTALYWYRQSLGQGLEFLIYFQGNSAPDKSGLPSDRFSAERTGGSVSTLTIQRTQQEDSAVYLCASSLGEDTQYFGPGTRLTVL.

J is TRBJ2-3 and V is TRBV30; no definite D call. V was shortened by 0 bases and J by 0 bases, with 7 bases between the two germline ends. Germline-derived CDR1 and CDR2 are GTSNPN and SVGIG (reference sequence). This CDR3 has 14 residues. CDR3 amino acids: CAWSVRTSTDTQYF. DNA for the CDR3: TGTGCCTGGAGTGTACGGACCAGCACAGATACGCAGTATTTT.

There are a few counts of this clone. V and J are TRBV9 and TRBJ2-6; no clear D gene. The V gene's germline CDR1 is SGDLS and CDR2 YYNGEE. CDR3 length equals 14 residues. Trimming took off 1 base at V and 6 bases at J, with 8 bases between the two ends. CDR3 loop: CASSVSLEANVLTF. In DNA, the CDR3 is TGTGCCAGCAGCGTATCTCTTGAGGCCAACGTCCTGACTTTC.